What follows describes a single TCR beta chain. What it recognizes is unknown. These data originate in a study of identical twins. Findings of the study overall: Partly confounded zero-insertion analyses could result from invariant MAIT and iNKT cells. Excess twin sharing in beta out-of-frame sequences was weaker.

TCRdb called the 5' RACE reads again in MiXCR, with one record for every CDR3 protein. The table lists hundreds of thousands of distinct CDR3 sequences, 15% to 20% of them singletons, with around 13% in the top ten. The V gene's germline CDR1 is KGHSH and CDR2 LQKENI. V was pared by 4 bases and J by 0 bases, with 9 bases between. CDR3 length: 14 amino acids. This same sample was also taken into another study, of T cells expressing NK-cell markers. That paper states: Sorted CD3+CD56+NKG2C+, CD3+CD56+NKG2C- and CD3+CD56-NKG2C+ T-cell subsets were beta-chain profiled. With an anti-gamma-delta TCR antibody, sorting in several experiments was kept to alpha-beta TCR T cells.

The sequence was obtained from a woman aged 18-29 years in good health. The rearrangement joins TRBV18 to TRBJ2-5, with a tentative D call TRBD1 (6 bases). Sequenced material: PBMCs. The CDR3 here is CASSRTEDQETQYF. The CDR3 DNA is TGTGCCAGCTCACGGACAGAAGACCAAGAGACCCAGTACTTC.